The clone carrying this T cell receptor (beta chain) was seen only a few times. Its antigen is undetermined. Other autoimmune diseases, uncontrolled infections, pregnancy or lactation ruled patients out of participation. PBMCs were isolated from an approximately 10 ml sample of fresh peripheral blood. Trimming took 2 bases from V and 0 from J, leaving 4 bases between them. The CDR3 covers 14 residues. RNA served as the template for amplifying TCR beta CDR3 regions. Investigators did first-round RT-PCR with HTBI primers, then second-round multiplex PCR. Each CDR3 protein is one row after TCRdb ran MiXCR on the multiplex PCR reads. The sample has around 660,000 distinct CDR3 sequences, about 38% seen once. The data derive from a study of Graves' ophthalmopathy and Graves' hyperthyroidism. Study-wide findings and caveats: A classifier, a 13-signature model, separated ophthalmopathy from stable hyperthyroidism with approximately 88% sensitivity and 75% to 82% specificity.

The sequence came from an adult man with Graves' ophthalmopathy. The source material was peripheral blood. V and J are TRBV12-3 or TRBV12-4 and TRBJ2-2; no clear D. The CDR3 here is CASSLWSNTGELFF. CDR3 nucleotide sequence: TGTGCCAGCAGTTTATGGTCGAACACCGGGGAGCTGTTTTTT.